The clone carrying this T cell receptor beta chain occurred a few times. The antigen remains unidentified. A single record per CDR3 protein comes from TCRdb applying MiXCR to the RT-PCR reads. Of 600,000 to 700,000 distinct CDR3 sequences in the sample, 14% are singletons; the top ten hold 6.5% to 8%. The data were taken from a study of response to subunit inactivated influenza vaccine. Findings of the study overall: Authors proposed each seasonal influenza vaccination draws in few new T cells.

Source: PBMCs from blood, taken less than 15 days before vaccination. This clonotype was sampled from a man aged 45-65 years who received an inactivated influenza vaccine.

CDR3 residues: CSVDLHGNTEAFF. In DNA, the CDR3 is TGCAGCGTTGACTTACACGGGAACACTGAAGCTTTCTTT. The V call is TRBV29-1, the J call TRBJ1-1; D gene ambiguous. This CDR3 has 13 residues. V lost 3 bases and J lost 1, with 9 bases in between. In germline, CDR1 is SQVTM, CDR2 ANQGSEA.